These 17 T cell receptor beta chains were sequenced from one sample in a study of T-cell reconstitution after alpha-beta-depleted transplantation in children. The TCRbeta library incorporated unique molecular identifiers. TCRdb processed the PCR reads anew with MiXCR; each CDR3 protein has one entry. The sample carries roughly 400,000 distinct CDR3 sequences, 43% recorded once. This specimen was PBMCs, taken before TCRalphabeta/CD19-depleted stem cell transplant. Every receptor here comes from a girl between 2 and 10 years old with aplastic anemia, due to receive a stem cell transplant.

With respect to this clonotype: Its ends do not fully match the called genes, so a read error is possible. This chain links TRBV4-3 with TRBJ1-2, with 10 bases fitting TRBD1. The CDR3 has 14 residues. Germline assignment: CDR1 LGHNA and CDR2 YSLEER. The CDR3 DNA follows: TGCGCCAGCAGCCTCGGGACAGGGGCCGCTGGCGACACCTTC. Its translation: CASSLGTGAAGDTF.

This clonotype was counted a few times. In DNA form, the CDR3 reads TGTGCCAGCAGCCTAAGCGGGACCAAAGAGACCCAGTACTTC. Its translation is CASSLSGTKETQYF. This chain uses TRBV5-6 with TRBJ2-5; the match to TRBD2 covers 7 bases. This CDR3 has 14 residues. Trimming removed 4 bases from V and 3 bases from J; junction bases left unmatched: 6. Germline V gives CDR1 SGHDT, CDR2 YYEEEE.

J is TRBJ2-5 and V is TRBV20-1; 8 positions agree with TRBD1. There are 12 residues in the CDR3. Germline V CDR1 and CDR2: DFQATT, SNEGSKA (reference sequence). The CDR3 bases are TGCAGCGATCGACAGGGGACGGAGACCCAGTACTTC. Its translation: CSDRQGTETQYF.

V gene TRBV15 combines with J gene TRBJ2-1; 9 nucleotides match TRBD2. V was clipped by 0 bases and J by 2 bases; unmatched bases: 14. CDR3 size: 20 residues. Germline assignment: CDR1 LNHNV and CDR2 YYDKDF (reference sequence). CDR3 DNA: TGTGCCACCAGCAGAGATCGGGCTAGCGGGACTATAGCGGCCTACAATGAGCAGTTCTTC. This translates into CATSRDRASGTIAAYNEQFF.

This clonotype has just a few counts. The V and J genes are TRBV3-1 and TRBJ1-1; a possible D gene is TRBD1 (5 bases). CDR1 LGHDT and CDR2 YNNKEL come from the germline V gene (reference sequence). V dropped 7 bases and J dropped 4 bases, with 16 bases sitting between them. This CDR3 region has 14 residues. For the CDR3, the DNA is TGTGCCAGCACCCCGACAGCCCGGGGCACTGAAGCTTTCTTT. Encoded protein: CASTPTARGTEAFF. Using reference TRBV3-1 and TRBJ1-1 for the parts outside the CDR3, the full variable domain is DTAVSQTPKYLVTQMGNDKSIKCEQNLGHDTMYWYKQDSKKFLKIMFSYNNKELIINETVPNRFSPKSPDKAHLNLHINSLELGDSAVYFCASTPTARGTEAFFGQGTRLTVV.

The rearrangement joins TRBV7-9 to TRBJ2-7; 7 nucleotides agree with TRBD2. The CDR3 is 16 residues long. V was clipped by 5 bases and J by 6 bases; unmatched bases: 16. Germline V gives CDR1 SEHNR, CDR2 FQNEAQ (reference sequence). CDR3 region: CASSRFGTGGWIEQYF. The CDR3 DNA follows: TGTGCCAGCAGCCGATTTGGGACGGGAGGTTGGATCGAGCAGTACTTC.

The chain employs TRBV20-1 and TRBJ2-1; TRBD1 might be the D (8 bases). This CDR3 region has 12 residues. Trimming shortened V by 6 bases and J by 9 bases, and 15 bases separated the two germline ends. Germline V gives CDR1 DFQATT, CDR2 SNEGSKA (reference sequence). This chain's CDR3 is CSAKTGGGEQFF. In nucleotides, the CDR3 is TGCAGTGCGAAAACAGGGGGGGGTGAGCAGTTCTTC.

CDR3 coding DNA: TGTGCCAGCAGTCCCGGAGCCTTCAACACCGGGGAGCTGTTTTTT. Translated, it gives CASSPGAFNTGELFF. The chain couples TRBV7-7 to TRBJ2-2; the D is unclear. The CDR3 is 15 amino acids. Deletions cut 6 bases from V and 2 bases from J, with 13 bases between. Per germline, CDR1 SSHAT and CDR2 FNYEAQ (reference sequence).

There are a few counts of this clonotype. The chain links TRBV2 to TRBJ2-7, with 9 positions matching TRBD2. The CDR3 is made up of 14 amino acids. Germline V gene sequence: CDR1 SNHLY, CDR2 FYNNEI. V shed 3 bases, J shed 0 bases, and the junction held 0 bases outside the gene matches. The CDR3 is CASSDSGSSYEQYF. CDR3 DNA sequence: TGTGCCAGCAGTGATAGCGGGAGCTCCTACGAGCAGTACTTC.

This clonotype was seen a single time. The rearrangement links TRBV10-3 to TRBJ2-6, with D perhaps given as TRBD1 or TRBD2 (5 bases each). In germline, CDR1 is ENHRY, CDR2 SYGVKD. Trimming took 4 bases from V and 0 from J, leaving 7 bases between them. CDR3 length equals 15 residues. DNA for the CDR3: TGTGCCATCAGTGGTGGGACCTCTGGGGCCAACGTCCTGACTTTC. Protein sequence: CAISGGTSGANVLTF.

This clonotype was seen a handful of times. The chain uses TRBV5-1 and TRBJ2-3, with unresolved D. The V end was cut by 0 bases, the J end by 1 base, with 9 bases between. Germline CDR1 SGHRS, CDR2 YFSETQ. The CDR3 extends over 15 amino acids. CDR3 DNA sequence: TGCGCCAGCAGCTTGGTGGCCAGAGGCACAGATACGCAGTATTTT. Residues: CASSLVARGTDTQYF.

The genes are TRBV20-1 and TRBJ2-1; D perhaps matches TRBD2 (6 bases). CDR1 DFQATT and CDR2 SNEGSKA come from the germline V gene (reference sequence). V was pared by 5 bases and J by 4 bases, with 6 bases between. The length of the CDR3 is 11 residues. The CDR3 DNA reads TGCAGTGCTGGGGGGTACAATGAGCAGTTCTTC. It encodes CSAGGYNEQFF.

The chain joins TRBV19 to TRBJ2-5, with 8 bases identical to TRBD1. J lost 4 bases, V lost 5 bases, and 6 bases had no gene match. CDR1 is LNHDA and CDR2 is SQIVND in the germline V gene (reference sequence). The CDR3 spans 14 residues. This chain's CDR3 is CASSDRGGAETQYF. DNA of the CDR3: TGTGCCAGTAGTGACAGGGGTGGTGCAGAGACCCAGTACTTC.

There are a few counts of this clonotype. This chain connects TRBV5-8 to TRBJ2-2; 8 positions match TRBD1. CDR1 and CDR2 (germline): SGHTS, YDEGEE. V gave up 5 bases and J gave up 6 bases; unmatched junction bases: 6. CDR3 length: 14 amino acids. The CDR3, as DNA: TGTGCCAGCAGGGAAGACAGGGGCGCCGGGGAGCTGTTTTTT. Protein: CASREDRGAGELFF.

This sequence joins TRBV5-1 and TRBJ2-1; a possible D gene is TRBD2 (6 bases). CDR3 length equals 14 residues. Per the germline V gene, CDR1 is SGHRS and CDR2 is YFSETQ. V was trimmed by 1 base and J by 3 bases, leaving 8 bases between them. The CDR3: CASSLMDYYNEQFF. The CDR3, as DNA: TGCGCCAGCAGCTTGATGGACTACTACAATGAGCAGTTCTTC.

CDR3 coding DNA: TGCAGTGCTAGAACCAAGTTGGCGAACACTGAAGCTTTCTTT. Its protein product is CSARTKLANTEAFF. The chain has TRBV20-1 and TRBJ1-1; no firm D call. The ends were cut back, 2 bases at V and 1 base at J, with 11 bases in the middle. This CDR3 region has 14 residues. Germline V lookup: CDR1 DFQATT, CDR2 SNEGSKA (reference sequence).

The chain has TRBV11-2 and TRBJ2-1, with TRBD2 matching over 9 bases. After removal of 7 bases from V and 9 bases from J, the junction contained 16 bases not matched to a gene. The CDR3 is 16 amino acids. Germline V gene lookup returns CDR1 SGHAT and CDR2 FQNNGV. Here the CDR3 DNA reads TGTGCCAGCATTCCCGGGACTAGCCCCCCGCTCACTGAGCAGTTCTTC. It encodes CASIPGTSPPLTEQFF.